A selection of T cell receptor beta chains follows, all from one sample in a study of spatial heterogeneity in lung cancer. MiXCR, applied by TCRdb to the 5' RACE reads, yields one record per CDR3 protein. The data show 20,000 to 25,000 distinct CDR3 sequences, under 5.5% seen once. Here the sequenced sample was PBMCs, taken at surgery. These receptors all come from a male donor with early-stage non-small cell lung cancer. Each CDR3 is given with its conserved first and last residue. The order of the fields is CDR3 length, V gene, CDR3 protein.

length: 20
V: TRBV7-2
CDR3: CASSLLTSGSDAGGVRTQYF

length: 13
V: TRBV20-1
CDR3: CSSGTADTYEQYF

length: 13
V: TRBV5-6
CDR3: CASSLFHSDTQYF

length: 14
V: TRBV5-1
CDR3: CASSRSGGTQPQHF

length: 14
V: TRBV20-1
CDR3: CSAPQGGDYNEQFF

length: 14
V: TRBV9
CDR3: CASSPRGIPDTQYF

length: 13
V: TRBV7-8
CDR3: CASSLSRNSPLHF

length: 13
V: TRBV5-5
CDR3: CASSPYPNTEAFF

length: 15
V: TRBV7-3
CDR3: CASSLLGQSYNEQFF

length: 13
V: TRBV29-1
CDR3: CSVEIGHTDTQYF

length: 15
V: TRBV6-6
CDR3: CASTHRKGARETQYF

length: 16
V: TRBV9
CDR3: CASSVDGRGSGNTIYF

length: 17
V: TRBV20-1
CDR3: CSARDPLRRGRGDTQYF

length: 13
V: TRBV6-5
CDR3: CASSYTPSYEQYF

length: 13
V: TRBV2
CDR3: CASQGQGKETQYF

length: 14
V: TRBV18
CDR3: CASSPGGGPGEQYF

length: 16
V: TRBV15
CDR3: CATSREGWSRGNEQFF

length: 13
V: TRBV7-3
CDR3: CASSPRMGDEQYF

length: 17
V: TRBV29-1
CDR3: CSVGQWGRVRADNEQFF

length: 15
V: TRBV2
CDR3: CASSEGSRASYEQYF

length: 15
V: TRBV7-2
CDR3: CASSSHRGSQNIQYF

length: 16
V: TRBV7-9
CDR3: CASIPRGTANTGELFF

length: 12
V: TRBV29-1
CDR3: CSVDRSSDEQYF

length: 16
V: TRBV11-2
CDR3: CASSELAGGSYDEQFF

length: 15
V: TRBV28
CDR3: CASKPTGRYNSPLHF

length: 14
V: TRBV20-1
CDR3: CSASDRVASYEQYF

length: 16
V: TRBV7-8
CDR3: CASSPTLRGPNSPLHF

length: 17
V: TRBV27
CDR3: CASSQRARKMGHNEQFF

length: 14
V: TRBV19
CDR3: CASKWEGRTGELFF

length: 14
V: TRBV18
CDR3: CASSPPGTGNTIYF

length: 12
V: TRBV6-2/TRBV6-3
CDR3: CASSYLAWEQYF

length: 17
V: TRBV11-2
CDR3: CASSSRTSGEGYNEQFF

length: 16
V: TRBV4-3
CDR3: CASSQESTGGYYEQYF

length: 15
V: TRBV7-2
CDR3: CASSLNAAERETQYF

length: 15
V: TRBV5-1
CDR3: CASSLATPTLDEQYF

length: 12
V: TRBV30
CDR3: CAWGDSRETQYF

length: 17
V: TRBV18
CDR3: CASSPGVRGGLSTEAFF

length: 15
V: TRBV6-1
CDR3: CASSEVGRGNQPQHF

length: 13
V: TRBV6-1
CDR3: CASRPTVSYEQYF

length: 14
V: TRBV4-1
CDR3: CASSQGGNLYEQYF

length: 14
V: TRBV12-3/TRBV12-4
CDR3: CASSLHTGSTEAFF

length: 14
V: TRBV4-2
CDR3: CASSQAPSDNEQFF

length: 13
V: TRBV7-2
CDR3: CASSLTQTTEQFF

length: 14
V: TRBV6-6
CDR3: CASRPDGRVYGYTF

length: 14
V: TRBV20-1
CDR3: CSASGGLTYNEQFF

length: 18
V: TRBV20-1
CDR3: CSAKGGNRGRPGSYEQYF

length: 16
V: TRBV7-9
CDR3: CASSRFRSPNTGELFF

length: 11
V: TRBV12-3/TRBV12-4
CDR3: CASSSHEKLFF

length: 15
V: TRBV7-2
CDR3: CASSLATGNNQPQHF

length: 13
V: TRBV10-3
CDR3: CAISEPSYQPQHF

length: 13
V: TRBV2
CDR3: CASSGQSGDEQFF

length: 16
V: TRBV4-2
CDR3: CASSQRAAPGGDEQYF

length: 12
V: TRBV20-1
CDR3: CSALRTAGEQFF

length: 14
V: TRBV28
CDR3: CASGLTGAPGAQYF

length: 18
V: TRBV24-1
CDR3: CATSVPLPGVGSTDTQYF

length: 17
V: TRBV14
CDR3: CASSLRTSGGGTDTQYF

length: 14
V: TRBV9
CDR3: CASSVAQKNTEAFF

length: 15
V: TRBV5-6
CDR3: CASSRPGQGAYEQYF

length: 15
V: TRBV7-9
CDR3: CASSRGEVDTGELFF